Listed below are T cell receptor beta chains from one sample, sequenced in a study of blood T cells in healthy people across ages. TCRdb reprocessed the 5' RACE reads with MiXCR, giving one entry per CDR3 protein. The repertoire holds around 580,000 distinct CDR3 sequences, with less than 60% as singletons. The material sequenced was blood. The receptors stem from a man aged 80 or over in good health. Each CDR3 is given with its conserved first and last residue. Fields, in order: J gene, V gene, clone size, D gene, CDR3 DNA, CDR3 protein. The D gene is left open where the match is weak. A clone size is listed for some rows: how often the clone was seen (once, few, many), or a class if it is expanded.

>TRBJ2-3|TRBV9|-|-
TGTGCCAGCAGCGTTCGCCCTCCAGATACGCAGTATTTT
CASSVRPPDTQYF
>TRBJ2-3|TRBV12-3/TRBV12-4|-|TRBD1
TGTGCCAGCAGCGGACCCGACAGGGTACTCACAGATACGCAGTATTTT
CASSGPDRVLTDTQYF
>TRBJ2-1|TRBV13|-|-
TGTGCCAGCAGCTCGGCGGACCGAGCGGGCAATGAGCAGTTCTTC
CASSSADRAGNEQFF
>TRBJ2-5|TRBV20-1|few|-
TGCAGTGCACCGACAAGTGGGTCATGGGAGACCCAGTACTTC
CSAPTSGSWETQYF
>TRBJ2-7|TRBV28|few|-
TGTGCCAGCAGCATAGACCTCATTAACACGGGCGAGCAGTACTTC
CASSIDLINTGEQYF
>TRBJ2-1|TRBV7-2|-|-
TGTGCCAGCAGAGTCCAACACTACAATGAGCAGTTCTTC
CASRVQHYNEQFF
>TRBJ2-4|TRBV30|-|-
TGTGCCTGGACCGGAGGGGGAAACATTCAGTACTTC
CAWTGGGNIQYF
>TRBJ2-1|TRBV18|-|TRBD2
TGTGCCAGCTCACCCGGACTAGCTCGCAATGAGCAGTTCTTC
CASSPGLARNEQFF
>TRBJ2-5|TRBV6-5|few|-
TGTGCCAGCAGTTACGCTAGGGGGGCAGGAGAGACCCAGTACTTC
CASSYARGAGETQYF
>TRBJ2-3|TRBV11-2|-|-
TGTGCCAGCAGCTTATCGGTGAGGTCGGGCCCAGATACGCAGTATTTT
CASSLSVRSGPDTQYF
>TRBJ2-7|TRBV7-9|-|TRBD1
TGTGCCAGCAGCTTAGCCCCGAGACAGGGTTCCTACGAGCAGTACTTC
CASSLAPRQGSYEQYF
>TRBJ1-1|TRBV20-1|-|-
TGCAGTGCTCTCCACGGGACGGCGAACACTGAAGCTTTCTTT
CSALHGTANTEAFF
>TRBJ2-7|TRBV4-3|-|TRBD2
TGCGCCAGCAGCCAAGTGGTGGTATCTAGCGGGAGCTCTAGCTCCTACGAGCAGTACTTC
CASSQVVVSSGSSSSYEQYF
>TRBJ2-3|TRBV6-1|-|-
TGTGCCAGCAGTGCCGAAGGGGGGGTAAGCACAGATACGCAGTATTTT
CASSAEGGVSTDTQYF
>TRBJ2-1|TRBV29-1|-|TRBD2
TGCAACGTGGCTAGCGGAACAAACAATGAGCAGTTCTTC
CNVASGTNNEQFF
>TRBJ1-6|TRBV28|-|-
TGTGCCAGCAGTGCCGACCTGAGGAATTATAATTCACCCCTCCACTTT
CASSADLRNYNSPLHF
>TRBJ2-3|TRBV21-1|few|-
TGTGCCAGCAGCAAAAAGTCCTCCCGGGAGGACAGGAGCACAGATACGCAGTATTTT
CASSKKSSREDRSTDTQYF
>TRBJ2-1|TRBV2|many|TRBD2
TGTGCCAGCAGCGGGACTAGCGGTTCCTACAATGAGCAGTTCTTC
CASSGTSGSYNEQFF
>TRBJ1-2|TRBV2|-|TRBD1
TGTGCCAGCACTGGGACAGCGTCTGGCTACACCTTC
CASTGTASGYTF
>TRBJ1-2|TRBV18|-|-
TGTGCCAGCTCACCTGGAAGCCGCAATGGCTACACCTTC
CASSPGSRNGYTF
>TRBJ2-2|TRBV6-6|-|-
TGTGCCAGCAGCAATTATGGCGGGGAGCTGTTTTTT
CASSNYGGELFF
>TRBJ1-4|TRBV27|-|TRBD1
TGTGCCAGCAGTCCCCCTCGGACAGGTCTTAGACGTGAAAAACTGTTTTTT
CASSPPRTGLRREKLFF